The clone carrying this T cell receptor (beta chain) was seen only a few times. As yet, its antigen is unknown. These data are taken from a study of post-analysis software for immune sequencing data. For the study at large: Some patients lacked subtype; others had relapsing-remitting, secondary progressive or progressive-relapsing disease. Study observations and caveats: Normalized Chao1 diversity in multiple sclerosis patients fell significantly below that of controls. TRBV5-6, TRBV5-1 and TRBV20-1 belonged to a set of a handful of TRBV segments that were more frequent in patients than controls.

V was pared by 6 bases and J by 8 bases, with 23 bases between. CDR1 is DFQATT and CDR2 is SNEGSKA in the germline V gene (reference sequence). The CDR3 contains 15 residues. cDNA libraries for TCR beta contained unique molecular identifiers. Input populations of roughly 0.85 to 11 million T cells gave rise to roughly 500,000 cDNA molecules. TCRdb processed the PCR reads anew with MiXCR; each CDR3 protein has one entry. The sample gives some 500,000 distinct CDR3 sequences, under 55% of which show up once; roughly 12% is in the top ten. The sample consisted of blood. This receptor was taken from a girl under 18 with multiple sclerosis. The chain joins TRBV20-1 to TRBJ2-1; D call uncertain. The CDR3 region is CSATRLIVTIYEQFF. The DNA for the CDR3 is TGCAGTGCGACCCGATTGATCGTTACTATTTATGAGCAGTTCTTC.